This entry features one T cell receptor beta chain sequence. Its antigen is not identified. The data are from a study of cytomegalovirus exposure and HLA in healthy donors. Study summary: Unique TCRs from HLA-typed donors, some 85 million of them, were held in an early data release. General observations from the study: Many donors shared some public TCRs, even though most TCR sequences were rare. Prediction of most subjects' HLA-A and HLA-B alleles by TCR beta sequences was reportedly accurate.

Deletions cut 2 bases from V and 5 bases from J, with 12 bases between. The length of the CDR3 is 14 residues. Germline V CDR1 and CDR2: SEHNR, FQNEAQ (reference sequence). PCR amplification relied on 60 Vbeta primers (plus 13 Jbeta primers). As handled by the study authors: A later analysis counted 65 million to 80 million unique TCR beta chains, 9.5 million to 13 million shared. TCRdb's table, derived via immunoSEQ multiplex PCR, lists solely in-frame clones and lacks some. Clonal size and the V and J genes are those of that table, whereas D and trimming came from the DNA. The table records some 210,000 clones, 87% of them present only once.

This chain uses TRBV7-9 with TRBJ2-5, with D perhaps matching TRBD2 (5 bases). The sample consisted of PBMCs. The receptor was isolated from a man aged 25-45 years in good health and CMV-seronegative. The CDR3: CASSLSLPGETQYF. The CDR3 bases are TGTGCCAGCAGCTTAAGCCTCCCGGGGGAGACCCAGTACTTC. Complete variable domain (other parts from reference TRBV7-9 and TRBJ2-5): DTGVSQNPRHKITKRGQNVTFRCDPISEHNRLYWYRQTLGQGPEFLTYFQNEAQLEKSRLLSDRFSAERPKGSFSTLEIQRTEQGDSAMYLCASSLSLPGETQYFGPGTRLLVL.